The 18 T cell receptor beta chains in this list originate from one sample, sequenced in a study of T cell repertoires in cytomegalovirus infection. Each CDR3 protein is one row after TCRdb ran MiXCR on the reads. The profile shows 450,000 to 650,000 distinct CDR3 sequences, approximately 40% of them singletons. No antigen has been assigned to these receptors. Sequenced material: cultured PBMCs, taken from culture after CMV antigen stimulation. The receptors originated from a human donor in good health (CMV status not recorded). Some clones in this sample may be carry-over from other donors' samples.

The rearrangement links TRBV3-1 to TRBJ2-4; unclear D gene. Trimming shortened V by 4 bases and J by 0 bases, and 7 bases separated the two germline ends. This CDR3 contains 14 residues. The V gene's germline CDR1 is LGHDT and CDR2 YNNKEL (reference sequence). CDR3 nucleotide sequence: TGTGCCAGCAGCCCCCTTGGAGCCAAAAACATTCAGTACTTC. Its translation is CASSPLGAKNIQYF.

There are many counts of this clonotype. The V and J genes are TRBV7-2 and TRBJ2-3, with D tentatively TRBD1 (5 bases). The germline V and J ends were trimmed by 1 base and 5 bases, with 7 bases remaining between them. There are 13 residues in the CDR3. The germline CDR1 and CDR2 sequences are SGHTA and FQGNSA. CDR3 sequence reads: CASSLGREDTQYF. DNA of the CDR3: TGTGCCAGCAGCTTAGGCAGGGAAGATACGCAGTATTTT.

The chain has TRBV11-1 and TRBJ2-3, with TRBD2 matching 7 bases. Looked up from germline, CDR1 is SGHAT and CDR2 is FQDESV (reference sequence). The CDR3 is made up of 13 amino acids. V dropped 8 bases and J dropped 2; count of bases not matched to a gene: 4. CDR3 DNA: TGTGCCAGCTTGGGACTATACACAGATACGCAGTATTTT. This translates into CASLGLYTDTQYF.

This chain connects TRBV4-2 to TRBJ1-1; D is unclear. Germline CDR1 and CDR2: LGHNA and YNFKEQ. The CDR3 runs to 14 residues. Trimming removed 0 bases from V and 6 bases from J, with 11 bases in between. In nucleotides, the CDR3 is TGTGCCAGCAGCCAAGATATCTTAACAGCTGAAGCTTTCTTT. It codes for CASSQDILTAEAFF.

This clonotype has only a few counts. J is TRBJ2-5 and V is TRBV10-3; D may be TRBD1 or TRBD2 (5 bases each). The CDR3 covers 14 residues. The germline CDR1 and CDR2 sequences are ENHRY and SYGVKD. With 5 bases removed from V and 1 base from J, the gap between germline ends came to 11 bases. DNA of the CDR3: TGTGCCATCAGTCACCGGGACGGCCAAGAGACCCAGTACTTC. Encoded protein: CAISHRDGQETQYF.

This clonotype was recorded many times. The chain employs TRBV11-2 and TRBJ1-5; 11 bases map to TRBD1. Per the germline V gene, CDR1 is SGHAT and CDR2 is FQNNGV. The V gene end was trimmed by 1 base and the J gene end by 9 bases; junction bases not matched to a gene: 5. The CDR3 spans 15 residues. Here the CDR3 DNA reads TGTGCCAGCAGCTTAGGGGGGACAGGGGGGAGGCCCCAGCATTTT. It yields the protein CASSLGGTGGRPQHF.

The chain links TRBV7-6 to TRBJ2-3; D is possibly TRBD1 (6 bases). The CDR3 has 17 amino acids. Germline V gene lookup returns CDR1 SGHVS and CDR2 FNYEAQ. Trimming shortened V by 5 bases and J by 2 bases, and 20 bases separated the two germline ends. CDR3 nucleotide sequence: TGTGCCAGCAGCCCGACTGGAACGGGACATTCCACAGATACGCAGTATTTT. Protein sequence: CASSPTGTGHSTDTQYF.

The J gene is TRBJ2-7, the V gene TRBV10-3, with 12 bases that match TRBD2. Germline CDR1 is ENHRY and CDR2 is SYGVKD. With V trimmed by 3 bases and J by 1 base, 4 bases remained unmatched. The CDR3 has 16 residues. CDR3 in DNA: TGTGCCATCAGTGACCAGACTAGCGGGGGATCCTACGAGCAGTACTTC. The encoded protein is CAISDQTSGGSYEQYF.

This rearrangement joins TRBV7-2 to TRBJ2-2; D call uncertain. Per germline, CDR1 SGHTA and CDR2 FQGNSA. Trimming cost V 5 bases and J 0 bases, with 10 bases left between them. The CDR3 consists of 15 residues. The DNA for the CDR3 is TGTGCCAGCAGCCCAGTGGGTACGAACACCGGGGAGCTGTTTTTT. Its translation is CASSPVGTNTGELFF. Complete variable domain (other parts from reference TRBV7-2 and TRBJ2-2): GAGVSQSPSNKVTEKGKDVELRCDPISGHTALYWYRQSLGQGLEFLIYFQGNSAPDKSGLPSDRFSAERTGGSVSTLTIQRTQQEDSAVYLCASSPVGTNTGELFFGEGSRLTVL.

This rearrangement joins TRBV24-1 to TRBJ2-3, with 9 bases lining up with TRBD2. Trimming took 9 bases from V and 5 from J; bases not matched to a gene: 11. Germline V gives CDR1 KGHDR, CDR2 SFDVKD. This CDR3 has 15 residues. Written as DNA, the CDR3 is TGTGCCACCGGTGGTGCGGGGGGGCCGGTAGATACGCAGTATTTT. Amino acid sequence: CATGGAGGPVDTQYF.

CDR3 bases: TGTGCCAGTCGCGGGAACTCCTACAATGAGCAGTTCTTC. Translation: CASRGNSYNEQFF. This chain connects TRBV19 to TRBJ2-1, with D tentatively TRBD2 (6 bases). V was clipped by 8 bases and J by 0 bases, with 8 bases between them. Germline CDR1 reads LNHDA; CDR2 reads SQIVND (reference sequence). The CDR3 covers 13 residues.

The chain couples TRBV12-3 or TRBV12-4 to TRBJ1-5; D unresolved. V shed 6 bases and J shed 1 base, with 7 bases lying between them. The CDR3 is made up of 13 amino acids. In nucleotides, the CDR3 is TGTGCCAGCAGAGGCGAGAGCAATCAGCCCCAGCATTTT. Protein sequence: CASRGESNQPQHF.

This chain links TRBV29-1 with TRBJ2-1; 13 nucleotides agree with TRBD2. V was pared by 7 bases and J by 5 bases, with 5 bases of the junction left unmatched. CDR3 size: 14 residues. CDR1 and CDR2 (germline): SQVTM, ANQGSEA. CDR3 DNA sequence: TGCAGCGCCGACGGACTAGCGGGGGACAATGAGCAGTTCTTC. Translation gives CSADGLAGDNEQFF.

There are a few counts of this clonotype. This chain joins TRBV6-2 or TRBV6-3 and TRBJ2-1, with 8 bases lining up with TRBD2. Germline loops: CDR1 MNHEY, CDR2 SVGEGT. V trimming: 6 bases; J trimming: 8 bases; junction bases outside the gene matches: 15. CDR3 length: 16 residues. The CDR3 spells CASSYTRTSIFHEQFF. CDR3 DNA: TGTGCCAGCAGCTACACCCGGACTAGCATCTTCCATGAGCAGTTCTTC.

The CDR3 sequence is CATSRDSGGRNSPLHF. The CDR3 nucleotides are TGTGCCACCAGCAGAGATTCTGGGGGTAGGAATTCACCCCTCCACTTT. The chain employs TRBV15 and TRBJ1-6; D may be TRBD1 (5 bases). V was clipped by 0 bases and J by 7 bases, with 13 bases between them. CDR3 length: 16 amino acids. Germline CDR1 is LNHNV and CDR2 is YYDKDF (reference sequence).

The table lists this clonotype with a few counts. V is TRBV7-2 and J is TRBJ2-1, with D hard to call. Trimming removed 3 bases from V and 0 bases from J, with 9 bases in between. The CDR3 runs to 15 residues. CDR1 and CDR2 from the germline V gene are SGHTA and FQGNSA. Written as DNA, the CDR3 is TGTGCCAGCAGCTTGTCGTTCGGCTCCTACAATGAGCAGTTCTTC. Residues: CASSLSFGSYNEQFF.

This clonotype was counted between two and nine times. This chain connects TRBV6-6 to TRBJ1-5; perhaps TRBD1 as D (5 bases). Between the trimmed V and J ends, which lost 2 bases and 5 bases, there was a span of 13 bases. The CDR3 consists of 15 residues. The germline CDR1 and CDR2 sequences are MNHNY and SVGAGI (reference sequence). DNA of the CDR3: TGTGCCAGCAGTTACATAAACGGGGCGGATCAGCCCCAGCATTTT. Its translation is CASSYINGADQPQHF.

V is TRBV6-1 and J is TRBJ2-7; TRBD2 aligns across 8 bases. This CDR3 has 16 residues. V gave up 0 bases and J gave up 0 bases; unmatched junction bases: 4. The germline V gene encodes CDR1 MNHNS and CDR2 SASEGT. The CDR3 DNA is TGTGCCAGCAGTGAAGCGCGCGCGGGGGGCTCCTACGAGCAGTACTTC. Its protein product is CASSEARAGGSYEQYF.